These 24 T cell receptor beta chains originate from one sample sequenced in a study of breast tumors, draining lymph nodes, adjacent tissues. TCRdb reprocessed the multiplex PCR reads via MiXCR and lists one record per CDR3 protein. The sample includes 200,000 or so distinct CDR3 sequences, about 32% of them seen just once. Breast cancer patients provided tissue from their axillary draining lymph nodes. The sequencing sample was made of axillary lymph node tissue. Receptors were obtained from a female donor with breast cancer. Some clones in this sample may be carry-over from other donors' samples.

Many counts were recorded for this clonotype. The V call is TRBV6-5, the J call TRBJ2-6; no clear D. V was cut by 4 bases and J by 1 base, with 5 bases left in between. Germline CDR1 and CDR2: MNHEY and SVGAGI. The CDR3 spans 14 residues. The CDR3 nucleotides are TGTGCCAGCAGTTCCAATTCTGGGGCCAACGTCCTGACTTTC. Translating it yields CASSSNSGANVLTF.

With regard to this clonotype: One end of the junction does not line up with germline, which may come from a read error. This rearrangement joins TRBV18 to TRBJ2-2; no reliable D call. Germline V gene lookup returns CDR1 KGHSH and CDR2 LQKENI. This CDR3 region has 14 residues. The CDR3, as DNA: TGTGCCAGCCCACCACGACCTAACACCGGGGAGCTGTTTTTT. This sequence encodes CASPPRPNTGELFF.

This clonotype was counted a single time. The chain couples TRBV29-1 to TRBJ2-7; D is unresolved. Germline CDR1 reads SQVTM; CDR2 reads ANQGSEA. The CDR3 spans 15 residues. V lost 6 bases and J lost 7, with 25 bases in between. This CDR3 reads CSVLPSTPNSGEQYF. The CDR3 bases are TGCAGCGTCCTACCCAGCACCCCTAACAGTGGAGAGCAGTACTTC.

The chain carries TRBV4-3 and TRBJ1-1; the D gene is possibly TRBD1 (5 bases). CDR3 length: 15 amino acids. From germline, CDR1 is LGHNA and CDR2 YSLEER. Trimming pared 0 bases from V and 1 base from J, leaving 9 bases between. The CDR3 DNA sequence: TGCGCCAGCAGCCAAGATTTGGGGCAGAACACTGAAGCTTTCTTT. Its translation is CASSQDLGQNTEAFF.

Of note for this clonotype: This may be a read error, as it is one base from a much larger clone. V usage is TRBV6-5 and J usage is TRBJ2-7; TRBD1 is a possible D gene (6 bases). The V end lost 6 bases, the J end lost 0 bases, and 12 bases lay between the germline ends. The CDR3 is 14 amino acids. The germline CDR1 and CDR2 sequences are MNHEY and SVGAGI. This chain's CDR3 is CASRRRGSSYEQYF. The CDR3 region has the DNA TGTGCCAGCAGGCGCAGGGGCTCCTCCTACGAGCAGTACTTC.

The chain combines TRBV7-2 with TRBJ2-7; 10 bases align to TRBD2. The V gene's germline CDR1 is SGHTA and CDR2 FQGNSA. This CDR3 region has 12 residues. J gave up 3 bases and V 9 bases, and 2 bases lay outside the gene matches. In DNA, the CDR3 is TGTGCCAGTAGCGGGGGGTTCTACGAGCAGTACTTC. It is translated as CASSGGFYEQYF.

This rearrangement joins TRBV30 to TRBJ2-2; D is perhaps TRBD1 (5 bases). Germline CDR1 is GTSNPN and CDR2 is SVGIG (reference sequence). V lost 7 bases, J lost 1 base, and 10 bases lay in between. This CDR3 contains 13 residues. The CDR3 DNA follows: TGTGCCTCCAAAGGGGAGAACACCGGGGAGCTGTTTTTT. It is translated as CASKGENTGELFF.

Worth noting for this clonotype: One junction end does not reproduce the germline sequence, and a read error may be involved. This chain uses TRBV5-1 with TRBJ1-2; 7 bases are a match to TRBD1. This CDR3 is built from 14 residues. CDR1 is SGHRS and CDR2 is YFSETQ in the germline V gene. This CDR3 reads CASSLGQGDYGCTF. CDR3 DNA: TGCGCCAGCAGCTTGGGACAGGGCGATTATGGCTGCACCTTC.

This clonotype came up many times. DNA for the CDR3: TGTGCCAGCAGCCCGGGGTACCGGCCCACCGGGGAGCTGTTTTTT. Protein product: CASSPGYRPTGELFF. This chain uses TRBV7-8 with TRBJ2-2; weak D call: TRBD2 (5 bases). CDR3 size: 15 residues. V lost 5 bases, J lost 4 bases, and 14 bases lay in between. Germline CDR1 is SGHVS and CDR2 is FQNEAQ.

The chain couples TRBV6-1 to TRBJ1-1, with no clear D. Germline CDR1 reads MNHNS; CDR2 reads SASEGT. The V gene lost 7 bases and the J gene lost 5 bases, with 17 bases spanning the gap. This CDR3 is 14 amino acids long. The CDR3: CASTRSRVSTEAFF. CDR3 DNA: TGTGCCAGCACCAGGTCTCGGGTTAGTACTGAAGCTTTCTTT.

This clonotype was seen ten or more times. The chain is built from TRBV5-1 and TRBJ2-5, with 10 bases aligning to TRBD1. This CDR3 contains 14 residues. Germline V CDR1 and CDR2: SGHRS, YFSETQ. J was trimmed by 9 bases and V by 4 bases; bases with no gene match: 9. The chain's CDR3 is CASSLTRTGGAQYF. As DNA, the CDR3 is TGCGCCAGCAGCCTAACAAGGACAGGGGGGGCCCAGTACTTC.

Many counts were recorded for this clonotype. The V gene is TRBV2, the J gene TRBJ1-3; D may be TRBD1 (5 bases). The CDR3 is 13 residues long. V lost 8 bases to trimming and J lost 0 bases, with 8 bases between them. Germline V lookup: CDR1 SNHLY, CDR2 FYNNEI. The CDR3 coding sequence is TGTGCCAGCGCAGGGACCTCTGGAAACACCATATATTTT. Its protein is CASAGTSGNTIYF.

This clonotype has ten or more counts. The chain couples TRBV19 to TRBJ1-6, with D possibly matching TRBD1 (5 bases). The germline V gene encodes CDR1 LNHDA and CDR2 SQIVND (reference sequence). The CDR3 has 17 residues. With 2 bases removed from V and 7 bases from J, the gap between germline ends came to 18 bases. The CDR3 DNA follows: TGTGCCAGTAGTATAAGCGGGACCGTGCTGCTAAATTCACCCCTCCACTTT. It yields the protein CASSISGTVLLNSPLHF.

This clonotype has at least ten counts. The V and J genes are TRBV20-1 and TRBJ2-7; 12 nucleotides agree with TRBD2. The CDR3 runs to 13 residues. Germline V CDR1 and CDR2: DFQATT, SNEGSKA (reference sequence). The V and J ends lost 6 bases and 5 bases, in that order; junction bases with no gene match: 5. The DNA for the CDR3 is TGCAGTGCCCGGACTAGCGGGACCCACGAGCAGTACTTC. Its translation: CSARTSGTHEQYF.

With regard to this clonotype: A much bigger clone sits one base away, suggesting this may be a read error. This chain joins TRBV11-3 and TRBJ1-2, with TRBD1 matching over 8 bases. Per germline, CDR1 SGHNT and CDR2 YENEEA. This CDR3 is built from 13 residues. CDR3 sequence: CASSADRGRGYAF. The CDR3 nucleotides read TGTGCCAGCAGCGCTGACAGGGGACGTGGCTACGCCTTC.

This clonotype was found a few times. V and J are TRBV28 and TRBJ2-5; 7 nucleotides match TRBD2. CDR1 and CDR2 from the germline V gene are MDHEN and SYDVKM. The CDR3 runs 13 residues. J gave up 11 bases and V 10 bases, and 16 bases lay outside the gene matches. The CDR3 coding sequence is TGTGCCACCCAGCGGAAGCTACCGGGACTACAGTACTTC. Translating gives CATQRKLPGLQYF.

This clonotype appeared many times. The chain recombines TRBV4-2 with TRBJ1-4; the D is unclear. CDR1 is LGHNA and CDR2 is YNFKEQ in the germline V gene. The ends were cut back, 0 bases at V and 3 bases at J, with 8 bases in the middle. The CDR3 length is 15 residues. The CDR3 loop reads CASSQERRSNEKLFF. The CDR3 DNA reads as TGTGCCAGCAGCCAAGAACGTCGTTCTAATGAAAAACTGTTTTTT.

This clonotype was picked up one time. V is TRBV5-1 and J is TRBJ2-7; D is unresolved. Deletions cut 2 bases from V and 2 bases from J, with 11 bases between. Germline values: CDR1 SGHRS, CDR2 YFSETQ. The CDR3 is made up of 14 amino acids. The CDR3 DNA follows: TGCGCCAGCAGCTTCTCGACCGGACCCTACGAGCAGTACTTC. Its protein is CASSFSTGPYEQYF.

CDR3 bases: TGCGCCAGCAGCCAAGGCGAGATGAACACTGAAGCTTTCTTT. This codes for CASSQGEMNTEAFF. The chain is built from TRBV4-1 and TRBJ1-1; unclear D gene. The germline CDR1 and CDR2 sequences are MGHRA and YSYEKL. CDR3 length: 14 amino acids. V was clipped by 1 base and J by 0 bases, with 6 bases between them.

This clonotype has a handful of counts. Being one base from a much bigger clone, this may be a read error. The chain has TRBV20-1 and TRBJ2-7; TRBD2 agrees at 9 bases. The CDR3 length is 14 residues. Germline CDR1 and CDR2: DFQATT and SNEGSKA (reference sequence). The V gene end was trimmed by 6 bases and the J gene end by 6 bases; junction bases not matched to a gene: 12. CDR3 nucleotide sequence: TGCAGTGCACCGCTAGCGGGGCCGGGATCCGAGCAGTACTTC. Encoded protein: CSAPLAGPGSEQYF.

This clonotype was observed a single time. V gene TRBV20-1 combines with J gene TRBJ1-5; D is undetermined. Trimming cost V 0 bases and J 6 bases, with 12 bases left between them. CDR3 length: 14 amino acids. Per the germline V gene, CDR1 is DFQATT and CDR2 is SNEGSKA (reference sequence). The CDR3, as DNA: TGCAGTGCTAGAGAACCTAGTGGGTTTCAGCCCCAGCATTTT. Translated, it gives CSAREPSGFQPQHF.

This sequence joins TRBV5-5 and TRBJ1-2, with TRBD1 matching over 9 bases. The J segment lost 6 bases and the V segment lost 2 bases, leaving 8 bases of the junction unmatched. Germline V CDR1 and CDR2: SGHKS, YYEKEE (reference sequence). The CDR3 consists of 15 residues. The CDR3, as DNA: TGTGCCAGCAGCTTACTACAGGGGGCAGGGAATGGCTACACCTTC. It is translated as CASSLLQGAGNGYTF.

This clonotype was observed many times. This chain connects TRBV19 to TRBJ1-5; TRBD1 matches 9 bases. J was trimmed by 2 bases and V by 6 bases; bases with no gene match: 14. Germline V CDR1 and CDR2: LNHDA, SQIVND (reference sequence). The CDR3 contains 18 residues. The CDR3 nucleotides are TGTGCCAGTAGACCCGGACAGGGGTGGGGTGGGGGCAATCAGCCCCAGCATTTT. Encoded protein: CASRPGQGWGGGNQPQHF.

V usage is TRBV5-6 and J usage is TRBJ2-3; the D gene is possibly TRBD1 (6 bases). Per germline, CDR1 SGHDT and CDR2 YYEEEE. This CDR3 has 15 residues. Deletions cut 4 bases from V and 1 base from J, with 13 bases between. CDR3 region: CASSVRDTGTDTQYF. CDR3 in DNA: TGTGCCAGCAGCGTCCGGGACACAGGCACAGATACGCAGTATTTT. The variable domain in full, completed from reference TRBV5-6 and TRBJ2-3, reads DAGVTQSPTHLIKTRGQQVTLRCSPKSGHDTVSWYQQALGQGPQFIFQYYEEEERQRGNFPDRFSGHQFPNYSSELNVNALLLGDSALYLCASSVRDTGTDTQYFGPGTRLTVL.